What follows are 19 T cell receptor beta chains derived from one specimen sequenced in a study of blood T cell repertoires in COVID-19. Assay used: immunoSEQ multiplex PCR; TCRdb lists only in-frame clones, some missing. This sample has about 90,000 clones, with 75% to 85% found just once. The source material was peripheral blood. These receptors were obtained from a woman in her seventies with acute or convalescent COVID-19.

This chain joins TRBV9 and TRBJ2-1, with D perhaps matching TRBD1 (6 bases). The CDR3 consists of 15 residues. CDR1 and CDR2 from the germline V gene are SGDLS and YYNGEE. Trimming took off 3 bases at V and 2 bases at J, with 12 bases between the two ends. Written as DNA, the CDR3 is TGTGCCAGCAGCGCTAGACAGGAGACCTACAATGAGCAGTTCTTC. Protein product: CASSARQETYNEQFF.

This chain links TRBV3-1 (or the pseudogene TRBV3-2) with TRBJ2-3; 13 bases are shared with TRBD2. The junction had 3 bases not matched to a gene; V was cut back by 4 bases and J by 5 bases. This CDR3 is 15 amino acids long. Germline loops: CDR1 LGHDT, CDR2 YNNKEL (reference sequence). The CDR3 protein is CASSPWTSGGDTQYF. The CDR3, as DNA: TGTGCCAGCAGCCCATGGACTAGCGGGGGAGATACGCAGTATTTT.

V and J are TRBV30 and TRBJ1-1; D is ambiguous. This CDR3 is built from 10 residues. Germline CDR1 is GTSNPN and CDR2 is SVGIG (reference sequence). V was shortened by 4 bases and J by 10 bases, with 10 bases between the two germline ends. The CDR3: CAWIGERAFF. The DNA for the CDR3 is TGTGCCTGGATCGGGGAGCGAGCTTTCTTT.

This chain connects TRBV28 to TRBJ1-4; 7 bases agree with TRBD1. This CDR3 is 13 amino acids long. V was clipped by 6 bases and J by 8 bases; unmatched bases: 6. The V gene's germline CDR1 is MDHEN and CDR2 SYDVKM. CDR3 DNA: TGTGCCAGCAGACATCAGGGGGAAGAAAAACTGTTTTTT. Translated, it gives CASRHQGEEKLFF.

The chain employs TRBV5-1 and TRBJ1-3; 8 bases align to TRBD1. The CDR3 is 15 residues long. V shed 3 bases, J shed 2 bases, and the junction held 4 bases outside the gene matches. Germline V gene sequence: CDR1 SGHRS, CDR2 YFSETQ. The CDR3 region is CASSSGQGAGNTIYF. The CDR3 DNA reads TGCGCCAGCAGCTCCGGACAGGGCGCTGGAAACACCATATATTTT.

The V gene is TRBV18, the J gene TRBJ2-7; TRBD2 matches 11 bases. The germline V gene has CDR1 KGHSH and CDR2 LQKENI. The V and J ends lost 1 base and 5 bases, in that order; junction bases with no gene match: 7. The CDR3 has 16 amino acids. The CDR3: CASSPLAGGPYNEQYF. DNA for the CDR3: TGTGCCAGCTCACCACTAGCGGGAGGGCCGTACAACGAGCAGTACTTC.

The chain links TRBV6-5 to TRBJ1-5; TRBD1 is a possible D gene (6 bases). Trimming took off 11 bases at V and 1 base at J, with 12 bases between the two ends. In germline, CDR1 is MNHEY, CDR2 SVGAGI. The CDR3 has 13 amino acids. The CDR3 DNA reads TGTGCCTCGGGACAACTAAGCAATCAGCCCCAGCATTTT. It translates to CASGQLSNQPQHF.

This sequence joins TRBV27 and TRBJ2-1; 10 bases align to TRBD2. Looked up from germline, CDR1 is MNHEY and CDR2 is SMNVEV (reference sequence). The CDR3 length is 15 residues. V dropped 1 base and J dropped 8; count of bases not matched to a gene: 5. CDR3 sequence reads: CASSLLASGSYEQFF. CDR3 coding DNA: TGTGCCAGCAGTTTATTGGCTAGCGGGAGCTATGAGCAGTTCTTC.

The chain joins TRBV12-5 to TRBJ1-1; the D gene is possibly TRBD1 (5 bases). The CDR3 covers 13 residues. Looked up from germline, CDR1 is LGHNT and CDR2 is FRNRAP. V dropped 1 base and J dropped 6 bases, with 9 bases sitting between them. In DNA, the CDR3 is TGTGCTAGTGGTTTGGCGTTAGGGGCTGAAGCTTTCTTT. Its protein product is CASGLALGAEAFF.

CDR3 in DNA: TGTGCCAGAAGCCCATCGGGATCCCTTTGGTATGGCTACACCTTC. Its translation: CARSPSGSLWYGYTF. V and J are TRBV5-3 and TRBJ1-2, with D uncertain. TRBV5-3 is identified as an open reading frame with a role that is uncertain. The V end was cut by 4 bases, the J end by 5 bases, with 18 bases between. The CDR3 is 15 amino acids.

This clone was detected only once. The chain links TRBV9 to TRBJ2-2; TRBD2 aligns across 9 bases. The CDR3 runs 18 residues. CDR1 SGDLS and CDR2 YYNGEE come from the germline V gene. V lost 2 bases, J lost 3 bases, and 11 bases stayed unmatched. The CDR3 loop reads CASSVGGAGGSYTGELFF. CDR3 nucleotides: TGTGCCAGCAGCGTGGGAGGAGCGGGGGGCTCCTACACCGGGGAGCTGTTTTTT. The entire variable domain, with the rest obtained from reference TRBV9 and TRBJ2-2, is as follows: DSGVTQTPKHLITATGQRVTLRCSPRSGDLSVYWYQQSLDQGLQFLIQYYNGEERAKGNILERFSAQQFPDLHSELNLSSLELGDSALYFCASSVGGAGGSYTGELFFGEGSRLTVL.

The V gene is TRBV28, the J gene TRBJ2-7; possible D gene TRBD1, 5 bases. Between the trimmed V and J ends, which lost 3 bases and 4 bases, there was a span of 13 bases. The CDR3 extends over 14 amino acids. The V gene's germline CDR1 is MDHEN and CDR2 SYDVKM. For the CDR3, the DNA is TGTGCCAGCAGTTTGAGCAGGGTGTATTACGAGCAGTACTTC. The encoded protein is CASSLSRVYYEQYF. Variable domain in full (rest from reference TRBV28 and TRBJ2-7): DVKVTQSSRYLVKRTGEKVFLECVQDMDHENMFWYRQDPGLGLRLIYFSYDVKMKEKGDIPEGYSVSREKKERFSLILESASTNQTSMYLCASSLSRVYYEQYFGPGTRLTVT.

The CDR3 loop is CASSNRQDYGYTF. The CDR3 DNA reads as TGTGCCAGTAGTAACCGACAGGACTATGGCTACACCTTC. The rearrangement uses TRBV19 and TRBJ1-2; TRBD1 might be the D (6 bases). The CDR3 consists of 13 residues. CDR1 and CDR2 (germline): LNHDA, SQIVND (reference sequence). V lost 4 bases, J lost 3 bases, and 9 bases lay in between.

The genes are TRBV28 and TRBJ2-5; TRBD2 might be the D (5 bases). The length of the CDR3 is 15 residues. Germline V CDR1 and CDR2: MDHEN, SYDVKM. The V end was cut by 2 bases, the J end by 5 bases, with 15 bases between. The CDR3 loop is CASSLGETTGETQYF. The CDR3 coding sequence is TGTGCCAGCAGTTTAGGGGAGACAACGGGGGAGACCCAGTACTTC.

The rearrangement uses TRBV4-1 and TRBJ1-6; TRBD1 is a possible D gene (5 bases). Germline V gene sequence: CDR1 MGHRA, CDR2 YSYEKL. V dropped 1 base and J dropped 0 bases, with 13 bases sitting between them. The CDR3 length is 18 residues. The CDR3 protein is CASSQVIDRSSYNSPLHF. CDR3 DNA: TGCGCCAGCAGCCAAGTTATCGACAGAAGCTCCTATAATTCACCCCTCCACTTT.

The chain links TRBV5-4 to TRBJ1-4; 9 bases align to TRBD1. J gave up 8 bases and V 4 bases, and 12 bases lay outside the gene matches. Germline loops: CDR1 SGHNT, CDR2 YYREEE (reference sequence). This CDR3 region has 16 residues. This chain's CDR3 is CASSAGTGRLNEKLFF. The CDR3 DNA reads TGTGCCAGCAGCGCCGGGACAGGGAGGTTAAACGAAAAACTGTTTTTT.

This chain connects TRBV4-2 to TRBJ2-5, with 8 bases lining up with TRBD2. This CDR3 spans 17 amino acids. J was trimmed by 6 bases and V by 3 bases; bases with no gene match: 15. Germline V gives CDR1 LGHNA, CDR2 YNFKEQ. As DNA, the CDR3 is TGTGCCAGCAGCCAGCCGGGAGGGACTAGTGGAATGAAGACCCAGTACTTC. Its protein product is CASSQPGGTSGMKTQYF.

The chain employs TRBV19 and TRBJ2-1; tentative D call: TRBD1 (6 bases). V was cut by 7 bases and J by 10 bases, with 17 bases left in between. Per the germline V gene, CDR1 is LNHDA and CDR2 is SQIVND (reference sequence). The CDR3 covers 13 residues. The CDR3 nucleotides are TGTGCCAGTACTACCTTTACCGGGACAGAGCAGTTCTTC. Translated: CASTTFTGTEQFF.

The chain has TRBV2 and TRBJ2-3, with 13 nucleotides matching TRBD2. Germline-derived CDR1 and CDR2 are SNHLY and FYNNEI. With V trimmed by 3 bases and J by 0 bases, 3 bases remained unmatched. The CDR3 consists of 17 residues. The CDR3 DNA sequence: TGTGCCAGCAGTGATTGGACTAGCGGGAGAAGCACAGATACGCAGTATTTT. The encoded protein is CASSDWTSGRSTDTQYF.